This TCR beta chain was observed in a study of human T cells and chemical hapten exposure (dated by TCRdb to about 2021). About the full investigation: For sensitization, 2% DPC in acetone was applied to a roughly 2 cm by roughly 2 cm area of upper inner arm skin. Patients additionally received weekly therapeutic DPC doses to the scalp throughout the approximately 25-week study period. Patch testing on the upper back used Finn chambers containing 0.01% DPC, with scoring done after 6 days according to International Contact Dermatitis Research Group standards. The patient cohort, mostly female, included alopecia areata with under or over 50% scalp involvement, alopecia totalis and alopecia universalis. Libraries were pooled for sequencing, and per-sample TCR yields varied mainly because of small differences in library volumes within the pool. Peripheral blood TCR repertoire changes were tracked in vivo in alopecia patients during primary and secondary sensitization to the hapten diphenylcyclopropenone (DPC). Blood samples were taken from patients before sensitization (week 0) and at 2, 6 and about 24 weeks after DPC sensitization. About 29 alopecia patients gave blood for TCR sequencing at one to four time points (pre-sensitization, 2, 6 and 24 weeks). What the work shows at the level of the full study, not this receptor alone: Alopecia, a presumed autoimmune disease, was present in all patients, so the immune response of the patients might differ from that of healthy individuals. No change with DPC sensitization was found in the number of TCRs above 1 in 1000 frequency, and no evidence of global repertoire structure alterations was found. Compared with pre-sensitization or healthy control sets, expanded TCRs formed significantly more large CDR3 similarity clusters, which is consistent with antigen-driven responses. After repeated subsampling, the strength of the expansion versus patch-test correlation and the threshold at which it became significant changed. Patch test score correlated positively with the number of PT1 expanded TCRs, reaching significance at thresholds 8, 16 and 32 but not at 4.

The library was prepared using RACE. Sequencing was performed on a NextSeq 500. Library preparation attached unique molecular identifiers to individual cDNA molecules for quantitative, reproducible TCR counting. Both TCR alpha and TCR beta chains were sequenced from each blood RNA sample. Regarding the original processing steps: The median number of TCRs per sample was around 100,000, ranging from about 20,000 to 750,000. V, J and CDR3 annotation of the TCR reads was performed with the Decombinator software suite. To make PS versus PT1 abundance plots, every sample was subsampled to the same number of TCRs (28,000). Expanded TCRs were defined as absent before sensitization and observed at least eight times at the 2-week time point. TCRdb trimmed the raw reads at Q25, called clones with MiXCR and kept productive beta chains. Each entry merges the rows of one CDR3 protein and shows their most common DNA and genes. The V and J calls and clone size are TCRdb's, not the authors'. This sample lists tens of thousands of distinct CDR3 sequences; about 3.5% were detected once. The ten largest clones add up to approximately 6.7% of the sample.

This specimen's time point label, per the study, means: patch test 2, 6 weeks after DPC sensitization. In light of the paper, this sample's treatment or condition label describes: therapeutic diphenylcyclopropenone sensitization with weekly scalp DPC. At every patch-test visit, the blood draw took place before the patch test was put on. Patients were eligible if aged 18 to 70, diagnosed with alopecia and judged suitable for DPC therapy, and pregnant patients were excluded. Total RNA was isolated from unfractionated whole blood collected in Tempus Blood RNA tubes. Sequences MNHEY (CDR1) and SMNVEV (CDR2) are obtained from the germline V gene (reference sequence). The CDR3 numbers 15 residues from cysteine through phenylalanine. Only CDR3 DNA is held: 45 bases, read in frame from base 1. The germline ends are 15 bases apart after V is trimmed by 2 bases and J by 5 bases. The table lists this clonotype with many counts. It lacks a known antigen. No base quality values were provided; no much bigger clone lies one nucleotide off.

This material consisted of whole blood, taken in connection with sensitization to the hapten diphenylcyclopropenone (DPC). The sequence was obtained from a man in his forties with alopecia areata. Some clones in this sample may be carry-over from other donors' samples. Recombination linked TRBV27 to TRBJ1-1, with the D gene not clear enough to name. The DNA sequence is TGTGCCAGCAGTTTAGGATCCGGGTTCCGGACTGAAGCTTTCTTT. This encodes CASSLGSGFRTEAFF.